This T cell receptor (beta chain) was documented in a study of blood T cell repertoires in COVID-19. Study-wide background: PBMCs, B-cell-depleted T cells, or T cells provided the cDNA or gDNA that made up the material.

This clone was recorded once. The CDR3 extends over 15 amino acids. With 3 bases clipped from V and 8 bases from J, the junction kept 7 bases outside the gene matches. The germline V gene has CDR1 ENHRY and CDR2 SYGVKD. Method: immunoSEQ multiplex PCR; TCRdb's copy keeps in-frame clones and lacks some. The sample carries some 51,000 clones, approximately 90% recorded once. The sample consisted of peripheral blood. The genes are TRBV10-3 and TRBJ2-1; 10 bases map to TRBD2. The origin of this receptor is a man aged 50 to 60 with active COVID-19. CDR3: CAISETSGKRDEQFF. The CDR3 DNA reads TGTGCCATCAGTGAAACTAGCGGGAAAAGGGATGAGCAGTTCTTC.